The 19 T cell receptor beta chains given below trace back to one sample, sequenced in a study of response to subunit inactivated influenza vaccine. TCRdb reanalysed the RT-PCR reads using MiXCR and keeps one entry per CDR3 protein. The data show 500,000 to 600,000 distinct CDR3 sequences, approximately 7.7% seen once. Here the sequenced sample was PBMCs from blood, taken less than 30 months after vaccination. These receptors were collected from a man in his fifties or sixties who received an inactivated influenza vaccine.

The genes are TRBV20-1 and TRBJ2-1, with a tentative D call TRBD2 (5 bases). This CDR3 has 14 amino acids. Germline CDR1 is DFQATT and CDR2 is SNEGSKA (reference sequence). CDR3 loop: CSPRNPGIIGEQFF. DNA of the CDR3: TGCAGCCCTAGGAACCCCGGGATTATTGGTGAGCAGTTCTTC.

This clonotype was counted ten times or more. The chain joins TRBV12-3 or TRBV12-4 to TRBJ2-2, with D tentatively TRBD1 (5 bases). V lost 5 bases, J lost 7 bases, and 5 bases lay in between. This CDR3 comprises 11 residues. The DNA for the CDR3 is TGTGCCAGCAGTCAGGGCGGGGAGCTGTTTTTT. This encodes CASSQGGELFF.

This clonotype was detected many times. The genes are TRBV5-6 and TRBJ2-3, with D perhaps TRBD2 (5 bases). V was cut by 7 bases and J by 4 bases, with 10 bases left in between. The CDR3 length is 12 residues. The V gene's germline CDR1 is SGHDT and CDR2 YYEEEE. The CDR3 nucleotides read TGTGCCAGCGGGGAGAGCGCAGATACGCAGTATTTT. It translates to CASGESADTQYF.

This clonotype has just a few counts. This chain joins TRBV7-2 and TRBJ2-6; no clear D. This CDR3 is built from 16 residues. V lost 5 bases to trimming and J lost 2 bases, with 13 bases between them. CDR1 is SGHTA and CDR2 is FQGNSA in the germline V gene. CDR3 sequence reads: CASSPVMIPGANVLTF. In nucleotides, the CDR3 is TGTGCCAGCAGCCCCGTCATGATTCCTGGGGCCAACGTCCTGACTTTC. Together with reference TRBV7-2 and TRBJ2-6, the CDR3 gives the full variable domain: GAGVSQSPSNKVTEKGKDVELRCDPISGHTALYWYRQSLGQGLEFLIYFQGNSAPDKSGLPSDRFSAERTGGSVSTLTIQRTQQEDSAVYLCASSPVMIPGANVLTFGAGSRLTVL.

Only a few counts were recorded for this clonotype. This chain joins TRBV20-1 and TRBJ2-5; possibly TRBD1 for D (6 bases). This CDR3 is built from 15 residues. The V gene lost 0 bases and the J gene lost 5 bases, with 16 bases spanning the gap. The germline gives CDR1 DFQATT, CDR2 SNEGSKA (reference sequence). CDR3 sequence reads: CSARDLTTGTETQYF. The CDR3 bases are TGCAGTGCTAGAGATCTCACCACAGGGACGGAGACCCAGTACTTC.

This clonotype came up a few times. The chain carries TRBV5-4 and TRBJ1-4; D perhaps matches TRBD1 (5 bases). The CDR3 sequence is 15 residues long. The germline V gene encodes CDR1 SGHNT and CDR2 YYREEE (reference sequence). V lost 4 bases to trimming and J lost 8 bases, with 18 bases between them. The CDR3 here is CASSRGAREEEKLFF. The CDR3 region has the DNA TGTGCCAGCAGCCGCGGTGCCAGGGAGGAGGAAAAACTGTTTTTT.

The J gene is TRBJ2-3, the V gene TRBV7-8; TRBD2 aligns across 11 bases. Germline V lookup: CDR1 SGHVS, CDR2 FQNEAQ. The CDR3 is 17 amino acids. V lost 0 bases to trimming and J lost 5 bases; unmatched junction nucleotides: 7. CDR3 in amino acids: CASSLARASGGKDTQYF. CDR3 nucleotides: TGTGCCAGCAGCTTAGCGCGAGCTAGCGGGGGGAAAGATACGCAGTATTTT.

The CDR3 protein is CASSVVGSGRSDTQYF. CDR3 DNA sequence: TGTGCCAGCAGCGTAGTAGGTAGCGGGAGGTCAGATACGCAGTATTTT. The genes are TRBV9 and TRBJ2-3, with TRBD2 identical over 10 bases. Germline CDR1 reads SGDLS; CDR2 reads YYNGEE. This CDR3 contains 16 residues. Trimming at V came to 0 bases and at J to 4 bases, leaving 5 bases not matched to a gene.

The chain combines TRBV7-2 with TRBJ2-1; D is unresolved. V lost 6 bases and J 0 bases, leaving 9 bases between the germline ends. This CDR3 spans 14 amino acids. CDR1 and CDR2 (germline): SGHTA, FQGNSA. The chain's CDR3 is CASRTDHSYNEQFF. CDR3 bases: TGTGCCAGCAGGACCGACCACTCCTACAATGAGCAGTTCTTC.

The sample holds a few counts of this clonotype. The chain carries TRBV4-2 and TRBJ2-3; no firm D call. CDR1 is LGHNA and CDR2 is YNFKEQ in the germline V gene. The CDR3 is made up of 15 amino acids. With 1 base removed from V and 2 bases from J, the gap between germline ends came to 10 bases. CDR3 coding DNA: TGTGCCAGCAGCCAAGTGGGCTCTCTCACAGATACGCAGTATTTT. This encodes CASSQVGSLTDTQYF.

This clonotype was seen more than once but under ten times. The CDR3 DNA sequence: TGCGCCAGCAGCTTCGGGGCTACTAATTCACCCCTCCACTTT. Protein: CASSFGATNSPLHF. The rearrangement uses TRBV5-1 and TRBJ1-6; TRBD1 is a possible D gene (5 bases). Trimming stripped 2 bases from V and 6 bases from J, with 9 bases between. This CDR3 contains 14 residues. Germline CDR1 reads SGHRS; CDR2 reads YFSETQ.

This sequence joins TRBV27 and TRBJ2-1; TRBD2 matches 7 bases. V lost 6 bases, J lost 1 base, and 6 bases stayed unmatched. Per germline, CDR1 MNHEY and CDR2 SMNVEV (reference sequence). This CDR3 contains 15 residues. The CDR3 loop is CASSNLAVSYNEQFF. For the CDR3, the DNA is TGTGCCAGCAGCAATCTAGCGGTATCCTACAATGAGCAGTTCTTC.

This clonotype was seen once. The rearrangement links TRBV5-4 to TRBJ2-5; 13 bases fit TRBD2. Trimming removed 4 bases from V and 4 bases from J; junction bases left unmatched: 7. CDR1 is SGHNT and CDR2 is YYREEE in the germline V gene (reference sequence). The CDR3 loop spans 16 amino acids. The CDR3 region is CASSLKRLAGGETQYF. In DNA, the CDR3 is TGTGCCAGCAGCCTCAAGAGACTAGCGGGGGGAGAGACCCAGTACTTC. Looking up the rest from reference TRBV5-4 and TRBJ2-5 gives the full variable domain: ETGVTQSPTHLIKTRGQQVTLRCSSQSGHNTVSWYQQALGQGPQFIFQYYREEENGRGNFPPRFSGLQFPNYSSELNVNALELDDSALYLCASSLKRLAGGETQYFGPGTRLLVL.

This clonotype has ten or more counts. V and J are TRBV12-3 or TRBV12-4 and TRBJ2-6; 7 bases fit TRBD2. The CDR3 covers 18 residues. V was clipped by 5 bases and J by 0 bases; unmatched bases: 10. In DNA, the CDR3 is TGTGCCAGCAGTATCAGACTAGCCCCTCTCTCTGGGGCCAACGTCCTGACTTTC. Protein sequence: CASSIRLAPLSGANVLTF.

This clonotype was counted between two and nine times. The gene calls are TRBV9 and TRBJ1-1; D gene ambiguous. Trimming pared 7 bases from V and 0 bases from J, leaving 4 bases between. From germline, CDR1 is SGDLS and CDR2 YYNGEE. CDR3 length: 11 residues. The CDR3 sequence: CASGVNTEAFF. As DNA, the CDR3 is TGTGCCAGCGGGGTGAACACTGAAGCTTTCTTT.

In its sample, this clonotype was seen many times. The chain employs TRBV6-1 and TRBJ2-2, with a tentative D call TRBD1 (6 bases). Between the trimmed V and J ends, which lost 4 bases and 0 bases, there was a span of 9 bases. The CDR3 length is 15 residues. CDR1 and CDR2 (germline): MNHNS, SASEGT. CDR3 in amino acids: CASSGRTANTGELFF. The CDR3 DNA sequence: TGTGCCAGCAGTGGCAGGACAGCGAACACCGGGGAGCTGTTTTTT.

This clonotype showed up just a few times. The J gene is TRBJ2-2, the V gene TRBV7-2; D perhaps matches TRBD2 (5 bases). Trimming removed 2 bases at V and 7 bases at J, with 14 bases between. Germline-derived CDR1 and CDR2 are SGHTA and FQGNSA. The CDR3 runs to 15 residues. The CDR3 spells CASSLQAVASGELFF. CDR3 DNA sequence: TGTGCCAGCAGCTTACAGGCGGTAGCGAGCGGGGAGCTGTTTTTT.

A few counts support this clonotype. The rearrangement links TRBV20-1 to TRBJ2-7; 9 nucleotides line up with TRBD2. V gave up 3 bases and J gave up 2 bases; unmatched junction bases: 8. This CDR3 has 15 amino acids. Germline V gene sequence: CDR1 DFQATT, CDR2 SNEGSKA (reference sequence). The CDR3 DNA sequence: TGCAGTGCTAGTCCCTACCCTAGCGGGACCTACGAGCAGTACTTC. It encodes CSASPYPSGTYEQYF.

This clonotype was seen a handful of times. The V gene is TRBV19, the J gene TRBJ1-1; D gene uncertain. The CDR3 runs to 13 residues. V dropped 3 bases and J dropped 2 bases, with 7 bases sitting between them. Germline-derived CDR1 and CDR2 are LNHDA and SQIVND (reference sequence). This chain's CDR3 is CASSIGHNTEAFF. CDR3 DNA: TGTGCCAGTAGTATTGGGCATAACACTGAAGCTTTCTTT.